This T cell receptor (beta chain) was sequenced for a study of vaccination effects on CD4 cells after COVID-19. Study details: Antigen-specific CD4+ T cell clonotypes were called by their expansion after viral peptide-pool culture in ViraFEST. General study results and limits: Cross-reaction with common cold coronaviruses was seen in only 1 of 255 vaccine-induced clones from healthy vaccinees.

As to this clone: Antigen unknown.

This table comes from immunoSEQ multiplex PCR, and its TCRdb copy is limited to in-frame clones, with some not included. The sample has fewer than 85,000 clones; around 70% are singletons. CDR1 is KGHDR and CDR2 is SFDVKD in the germline V gene. The CDR3 runs 14 residues. V was trimmed by 5 bases and J by 0 bases, leaving 6 bases between them. Following 10 days of culture, CD4+ T cells were isolated. Each person got two doses of an mRNA SARS-CoV-2 vaccine, BNT162b2 or mRNA-1273. Specimen: CD4+ T cells from PBMCs cultured without peptide, collected after COVID-19 vaccination. This receptor was taken from a human donor who received a COVID-19 vaccine. The V call is TRBV24-1, the J call TRBJ2-2, with D unclear. CDR3 amino acids: CATSVPANTGELFF. The CDR3 DNA is TGTGCCACCAGTGTTCCCGCGAACACCGGGGAGCTGTTTTTT.